These 20 T cell receptor beta chains originate from one sample sequenced in a study of shared clonotypes between healthy human individuals. The assay was immunoSEQ multiplex PCR, and TCRdb's table has in-frame clones only and misses some. The sample has over 2,000,000 clones; around 93% are singletons. CD8 cells classed as naive were CD45RO-negative and positively selected for CCR7, excluding terminally differentiated effector memory CD45RA+ cells. Sequencing input: naive CD8+ T cells from PBMCs. Receptor source: a man between 18 and 29 years old in good health. Some clones in this sample may be carry-over from other donors' samples.

The chain is built from TRBV7-9 and TRBJ1-5, with D unresolved. Germline values: CDR1 SEHNR, CDR2 FQNEAQ (reference sequence). Trimming removed 11 bases at V and 4 bases at J, with 18 bases between. The CDR3 runs 14 residues. Written as DNA, the CDR3 is TGTGCCCTGGTCCAGGCATTAAGTAATCAGCCCCAGCATTTT. Its protein product is CALVQALSNQPQHF. Full variable domain (remainder filled in from reference TRBV7-9 and TRBJ1-5): DTGVSQNPRHKITKRGQNVTFRCDPISEHNRLYWYRQTLGQGPEFLTYFQNEAQLEKSRLLSDRFSAERPKGSFSTLEIQRTEQGDSAMYLCALVQALSNQPQHFGDGTRLSIL.

In this sample, this clone turned up once. V usage is TRBV30 and J usage is TRBJ2-1; 11 positions match TRBD1. Germline assignment: CDR1 GTSNPN and CDR2 SVGIG (reference sequence). The trim removed 4 bases at V and 5 bases at J, leaving 4 bases unmatched. This CDR3 is built from 14 residues. The CDR3 DNA sequence: TGTGCCTGGACCCCGGGACAGGGGGACAATGAGCAGTTCTTC. Encoded protein: CAWTPGQGDNEQFF.

The CDR3 sequence is CASSNSRGSYEQYF. The CDR3 DNA sequence: TGTGCCAGTAGTAATTCCCGCGGGAGCTACGAGCAGTACTTC. J is TRBJ2-7 and V is TRBV19; 7 bases align to TRBD2. V lost 4 bases and J lost 3; bases outside the gene matches: 6. This CDR3 comprises 14 residues. Germline V gives CDR1 LNHDA, CDR2 SQIVND (reference sequence).

This chain uses TRBV7-9 with TRBJ2-3; 9 bases fit TRBD2. This CDR3 region has 17 residues. Trimming took 5 bases from V and 5 from J; bases not matched to a gene: 14. The germline V gene encodes CDR1 SEHNR and CDR2 FQNEAQ (reference sequence). CDR3 sequence (DNA): TGTGCCAGCAGCCCCGTGGATATGGCGGGAGGGCGAGATACGCAGTATTTT. It encodes CASSPVDMAGGRDTQYF.

The count of this clone is one. The chain recombines TRBV9 with TRBJ2-1; D may be TRBD1 (5 bases). CDR1 is SGDLS and CDR2 is YYNGEE in the germline V gene. V was clipped by 4 bases and J by 1 base, with 18 bases between them. The CDR3 extends over 17 amino acids. CDR3 sequence: CASSSDPGRGSYNEQFF. The CDR3, as DNA: TGTGCCAGCAGCTCAGACCCTGGTAGGGGTTCCTACAATGAGCAGTTCTTC.

The chain uses TRBV4-3 and TRBJ2-1; 11 nucleotides line up with TRBD2. Germline CDR1 LGHNA, CDR2 YSLEER. The length of the CDR3 is 16 residues. Unmatched junction bases numbered 7, after V lost 1 base and J lost 8 bases. CDR3 nucleotides: TGCGCCAGCAGCCAAGGTGTCGTAGCGGGAGGGTATGAGCAGTTCTTC. The encoded protein is CASSQGVVAGGYEQFF.

The chain combines TRBV27 with TRBJ1-5, with D uncertain. The CDR3 contains 15 residues. CDR1 and CDR2 (germline): MNHEY, SMNVEV (reference sequence). The ends were cut back, 3 bases at V and 2 bases at J, with 11 bases in the middle. The CDR3 nucleotides read TGTGCCAGCAGTTTTTCGCGGGAGGGCAATCAGCCCCAGCATTTT. Residues: CASSFSREGNQPQHF.

CDR3 amino acids: CASSMGRAASGDKKSSYNEQFF. CDR3 nucleotide sequence: TGTGCCAGCAGCATGGGGAGGGCGGCTAGCGGCGACAAAAAGAGCTCCTACAATGAGCAGTTCTTC. V and J are TRBV9 and TRBJ2-1, with 7 bases aligning to TRBD2. The CDR3 is made up of 22 amino acids. With V trimmed by 4 bases and J by 0 bases, 25 bases remained unmatched. In germline, CDR1 is SGDLS, CDR2 YYNGEE.

The J gene is TRBJ1-1, the V gene TRBV5-4; 10 bases fit TRBD1. CDR1 is SGHNT, CDR2 YYREEE, per germline (reference sequence). The CDR3 has 16 residues. After removal of 4 bases from V and 0 bases from J, the junction contained 6 bases not matched to a gene. CDR3 coding DNA: TGTGCCAGCAGCCAACCGGGACAGGGGTTGAACACTGAAGCTTTCTTT. This translates into CASSQPGQGLNTEAFF. The full variable domain, with the rest looked up from reference TRBV5-4 and TRBJ1-1, is ETGVTQSPTHLIKTRGQQVTLRCSSQSGHNTVSWYQQALGQGPQFIFQYYREEENGRGNFPPRFSGLQFPNYSSELNVNALELDDSALYLCASSQPGQGLNTEAFFGQGTRLTVV.

About this clone itself: The same CDR3 is also encoded by other DNA sequences in this sample. The chain has TRBV9 and TRBJ2-2, with a weak D call TRBD2 (5 bases). V lost 3 bases, J lost 9 bases, and 6 bases lay in between. Per the germline V gene, CDR1 is SGDLS and CDR2 is YYNGEE. CDR3 length: 11 amino acids. The CDR3 protein is CASSGGRELFF. In DNA, the CDR3 is TGTGCCAGCAGCGGAGGGCGGGAGCTGTTTTTT.

This chain joins TRBV7-9 and TRBJ2-1; possible D gene TRBD2, 6 bases. Between the trimmed V and J ends, which lost 4 bases and 5 bases, there was a span of 21 bases. This CDR3 is 17 amino acids long. Germline CDR1 SEHNR, CDR2 FQNEAQ (reference sequence). CDR3 region: CASSSSVGRYVDNEQFF. The CDR3 coding sequence is TGTGCCAGCAGCTCATCCGTTGGGAGGTATGTGGACAATGAGCAGTTCTTC.

Concerning this clone: Other DNA sequences in this specimen translate into the identical CDR3. The chain joins TRBV7-9 to TRBJ2-1; 13 nucleotides align to TRBD2. The V segment lost 5 bases and the J segment 1 base; nucleotides outside the gene matches: 8. Germline CDR1 and CDR2: SEHNR and FQNEAQ (reference sequence). This CDR3 region has 18 residues. Written as DNA, the CDR3 is TGTGCCAGCAGCCCCGGGACTAGCGGGACAAGATCCTACAATGAGCAGTTCTTC. This encodes CASSPGTSGTRSYNEQFF.

The chain has TRBV14 and TRBJ1-2; perhaps TRBD1 as D (5 bases). Trimming took 1 base from V and 8 from J, leaving 20 bases between them. The CDR3 is 16 residues long. CDR1 and CDR2 from the germline V gene are SGHDN and FVKESK. CDR3 coding DNA: TGTGCCAGCAGCCAAGTCTGGGACGCCAGGGCCTCGGGCTACACCTTC. It encodes CASSQVWDARASGYTF.

Note on this clone: Additional DNA sequences in this sample encode the identical CDR3. The rearrangement joins TRBV11-2 to TRBJ1-1, with D possibly TRBD1 on 5 matching bases. Germline CDR1 is SGHAT and CDR2 is FQNNGV. This CDR3 has 14 amino acids. The germline V and J ends were trimmed by 3 bases and 5 bases, with 13 bases remaining between them. CDR3 protein: CASSFPGIGTEAFF. The CDR3 nucleotides are TGTGCCAGCAGCTTCCCAGGGATAGGAACTGAAGCTTTCTTT.

This clone has only one observation. V gene TRBV27 combines with J gene TRBJ1-2; D is unclear. CDR3 length: 13 residues. Trimming pared 3 bases from V and 5 bases from J, leaving 10 bases between. CDR1 and CDR2 from the germline V gene are MNHEY and SMNVEV (reference sequence). CDR3 in DNA: TGTGCCAGCAGTTTTAACAGCATTTATGGCTACACCTTC. Translating gives CASSFNSIYGYTF.

The J gene is TRBJ2-7, the V gene TRBV27; tentative D call: TRBD1 (6 bases). This CDR3 spans 13 amino acids. Germline CDR1 MNHEY, CDR2 SMNVEV (reference sequence). The V gene lost 4 bases and the J gene lost 7 bases, with 14 bases spanning the gap. The CDR3 DNA reads as TGTGCCAGCAGTTACCAATACAGGGCGGAGCAGTACTTC. Translation gives CASSYQYRAEQYF.

This chain uses TRBV27 with TRBJ2-1, with D perhaps matching TRBD1 or TRBD2 (5 bases each). The CDR3 has 14 residues. Germline loops: CDR1 MNHEY, CDR2 SMNVEV (reference sequence). Trimming cost V 5 bases and J 4 bases, with 12 bases left between them. The CDR3: CASSPLGPYNEQFF. The DNA for the CDR3 is TGTGCCAGCAGTCCTTTGGGACCTTACAATGAGCAGTTCTTC.

The table lists this clone with a count of one. V is TRBV9 and J is TRBJ2-2, with 8 bases lining up with TRBD1. Germline-derived CDR1 and CDR2 are SGDLS and YYNGEE. V trimming: 4 bases; J trimming: 5 bases; junction bases outside the gene matches: 7. This CDR3 is built from 15 residues. CDR3 nucleotide sequence: TGTGCCAGCAGCCTCGACAGGGGTGGGACCGGGGAGCTGTTTTTT. Translated, it gives CASSLDRGGTGELFF.

The chain couples TRBV7-9 to TRBJ2-7; 9 positions agree with TRBD1. Unmatched junction bases numbered 6, after V lost 3 bases and J lost 3 bases. The length of the CDR3 is 15 residues. Germline V gene sequence: CDR1 SEHNR, CDR2 FQNEAQ (reference sequence). The CDR3 protein is CASSFTGGHLYEQYF. CDR3 DNA sequence: TGTGCCAGCAGCTTTACAGGGGGCCATCTCTACGAGCAGTACTTC.

This chain uses TRBV19 with TRBJ2-1; TRBD2 is a possible D gene (6 bases). Germline CDR1 reads LNHDA; CDR2 reads SQIVND (reference sequence). V was trimmed by 8 bases and J by 10 bases, leaving 12 bases between them. The CDR3 runs to 11 residues. CDR3 nucleotide sequence: TGTGCCAGTTCACGGGGGACCGAGCAGTTCTTC. Amino acids: CASSRGTEQFF.